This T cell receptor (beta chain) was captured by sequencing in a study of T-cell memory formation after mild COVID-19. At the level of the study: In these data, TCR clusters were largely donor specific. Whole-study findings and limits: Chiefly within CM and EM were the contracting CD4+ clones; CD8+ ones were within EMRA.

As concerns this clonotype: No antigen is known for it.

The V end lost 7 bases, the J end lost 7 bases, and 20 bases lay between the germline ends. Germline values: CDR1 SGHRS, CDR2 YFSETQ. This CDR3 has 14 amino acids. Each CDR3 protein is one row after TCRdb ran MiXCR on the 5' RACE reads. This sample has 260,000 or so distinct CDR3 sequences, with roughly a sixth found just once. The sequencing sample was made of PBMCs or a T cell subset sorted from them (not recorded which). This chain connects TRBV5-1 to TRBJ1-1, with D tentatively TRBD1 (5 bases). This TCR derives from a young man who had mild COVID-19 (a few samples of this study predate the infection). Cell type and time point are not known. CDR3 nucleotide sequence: TGCGCCAGCCGGGAGTTAACGACAGAGGGTGAAGCTTTCTTT. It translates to CASRELTTEGEAFF.